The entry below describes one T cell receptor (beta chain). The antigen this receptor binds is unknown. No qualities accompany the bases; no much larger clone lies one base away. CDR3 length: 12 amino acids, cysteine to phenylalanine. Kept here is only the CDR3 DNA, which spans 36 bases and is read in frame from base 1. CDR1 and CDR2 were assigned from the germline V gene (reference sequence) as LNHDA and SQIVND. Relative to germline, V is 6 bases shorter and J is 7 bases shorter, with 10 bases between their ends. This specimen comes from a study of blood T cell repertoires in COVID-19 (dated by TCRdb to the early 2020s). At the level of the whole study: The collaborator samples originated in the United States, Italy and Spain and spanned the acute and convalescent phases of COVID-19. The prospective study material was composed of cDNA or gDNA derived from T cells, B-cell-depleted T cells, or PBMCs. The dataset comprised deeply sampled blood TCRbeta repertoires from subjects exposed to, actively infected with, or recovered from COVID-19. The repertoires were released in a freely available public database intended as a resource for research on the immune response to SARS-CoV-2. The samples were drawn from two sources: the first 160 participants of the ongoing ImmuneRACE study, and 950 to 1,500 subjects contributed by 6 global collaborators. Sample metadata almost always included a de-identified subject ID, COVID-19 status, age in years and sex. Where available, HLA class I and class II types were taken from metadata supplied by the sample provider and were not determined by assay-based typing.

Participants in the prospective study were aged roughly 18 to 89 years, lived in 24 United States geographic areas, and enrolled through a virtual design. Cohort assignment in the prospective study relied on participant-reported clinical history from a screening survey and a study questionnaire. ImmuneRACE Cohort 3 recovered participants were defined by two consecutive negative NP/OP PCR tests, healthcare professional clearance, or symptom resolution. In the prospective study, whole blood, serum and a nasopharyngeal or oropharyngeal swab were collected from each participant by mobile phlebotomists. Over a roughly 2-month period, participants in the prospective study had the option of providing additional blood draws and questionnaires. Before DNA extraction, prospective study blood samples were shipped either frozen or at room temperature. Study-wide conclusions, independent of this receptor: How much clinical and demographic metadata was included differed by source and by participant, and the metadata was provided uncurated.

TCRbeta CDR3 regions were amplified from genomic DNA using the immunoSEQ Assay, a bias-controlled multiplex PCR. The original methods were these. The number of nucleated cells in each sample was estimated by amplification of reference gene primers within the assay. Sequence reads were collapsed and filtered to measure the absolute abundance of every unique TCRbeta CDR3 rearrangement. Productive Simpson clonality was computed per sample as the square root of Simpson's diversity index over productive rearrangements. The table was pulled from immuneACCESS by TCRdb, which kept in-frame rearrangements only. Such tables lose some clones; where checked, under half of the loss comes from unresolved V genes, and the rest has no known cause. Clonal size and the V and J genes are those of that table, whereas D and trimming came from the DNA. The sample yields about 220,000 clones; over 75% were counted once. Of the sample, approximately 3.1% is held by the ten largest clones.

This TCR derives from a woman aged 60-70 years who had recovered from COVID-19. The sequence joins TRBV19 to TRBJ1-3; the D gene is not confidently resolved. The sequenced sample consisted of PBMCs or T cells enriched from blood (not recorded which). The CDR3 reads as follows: CASSPRGNTIYF. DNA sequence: TGTGCCAGTAGCCCTCGAGGGAACACCATATATTTT.